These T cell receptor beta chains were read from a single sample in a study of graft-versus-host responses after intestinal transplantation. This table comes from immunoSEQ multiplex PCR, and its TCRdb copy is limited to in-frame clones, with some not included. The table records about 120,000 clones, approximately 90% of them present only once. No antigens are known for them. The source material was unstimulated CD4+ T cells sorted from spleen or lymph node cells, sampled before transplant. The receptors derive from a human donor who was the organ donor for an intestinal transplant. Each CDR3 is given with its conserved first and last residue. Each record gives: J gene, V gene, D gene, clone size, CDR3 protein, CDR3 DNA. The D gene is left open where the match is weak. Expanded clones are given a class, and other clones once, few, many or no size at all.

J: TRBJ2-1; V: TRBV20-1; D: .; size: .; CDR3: CSARWGREQFF; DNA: TGCAGTGCTAGGTGGGGCCGTGAGCAGTTCTTC
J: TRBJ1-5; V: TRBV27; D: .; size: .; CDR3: CASSLTGNQPQHF; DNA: TGTGCCAGCAGTTTGACAGGCAATCAGCCCCAGCATTTT
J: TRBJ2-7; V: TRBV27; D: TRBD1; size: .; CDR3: CASSTRDRGRSYEQYF; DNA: TGTGCCAGCAGTACTCGGGACAGGGGACGCTCCTACGAGCAGTACTTC
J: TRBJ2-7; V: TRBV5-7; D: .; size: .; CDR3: CASSSPGGPYEQYF; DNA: TGTGCCAGCAGCTCACCTGGGGGACCCTACGAGCAGTACTTC
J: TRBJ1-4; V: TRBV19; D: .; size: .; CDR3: CASSIRQTATNEKLFF; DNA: TGTGCCAGTAGTATACGACAGACCGCAACTAATGAAAAACTGTTTTTT
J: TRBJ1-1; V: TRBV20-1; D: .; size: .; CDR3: CSAGRDSEAFF; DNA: TGCAGTGCTGGCCGGGACTCTGAAGCTTTCTTT
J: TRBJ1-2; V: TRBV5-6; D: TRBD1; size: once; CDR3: CASSGDRNYGYTF; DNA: TGTGCCAGCAGCGGGGACAGAAACTATGGCTACACCTTC
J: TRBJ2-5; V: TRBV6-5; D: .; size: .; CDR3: CTSSPGWGSWTQYF; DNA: TGTACCAGCAGCCCCGGGTGGGGGTCATGGACCCAGTACTTC
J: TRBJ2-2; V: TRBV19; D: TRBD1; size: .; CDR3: CASIAGTGRAGELFF; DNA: TGTGCCAGTATCGCTGGGACAGGGAGGGCCGGGGAGCTGTTTTTT
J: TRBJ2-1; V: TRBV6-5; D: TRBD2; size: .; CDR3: CAGSGGRANEQFF; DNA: TGTGCCGGCTCGGGCGGGAGGGCCAATGAGCAGTTCTTC
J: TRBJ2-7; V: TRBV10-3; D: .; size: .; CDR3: CAISPEALPYEQYF; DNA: TGTGCCATCAGCCCCGAGGCTCTTCCCTACGAGCAGTACTTC
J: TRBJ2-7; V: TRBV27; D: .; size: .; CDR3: CASSPRVRVSYEQYF; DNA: TGTGCCAGCAGTCCCAGGGTAAGGGTTTCCTACGAGCAGTACTTC
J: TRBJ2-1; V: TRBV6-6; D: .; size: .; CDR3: CASSDLREQFF; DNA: TGTGCCAGCAGTGATCTGCGGGAGCAGTTCTTC
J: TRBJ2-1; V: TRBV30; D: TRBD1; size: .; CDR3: CAWSRGQGINEQFF; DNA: TGTGCCTGGAGTCGGGGACAGGGCATCAATGAGCAGTTCTTC
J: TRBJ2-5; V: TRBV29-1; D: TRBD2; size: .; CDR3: CSVTSGQETQYF; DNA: TGCAGCGTGACTAGCGGCCAAGAGACCCAGTACTTC
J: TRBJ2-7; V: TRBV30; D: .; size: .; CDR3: CAWSRGQGSYEQYF; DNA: TGTGCCTGGAGCCGGGGTCAGGGCTCCTACGAGCAGTACTTC
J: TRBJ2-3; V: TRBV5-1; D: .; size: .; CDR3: CASSRGQPTDTQYF; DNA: TGCGCCAGCAGCCGAGGACAGCCCACAGATACGCAGTATTTT
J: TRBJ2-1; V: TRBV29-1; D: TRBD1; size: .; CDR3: CSVEERQGDNEQFF; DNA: TGCAGCGTTGAAGAGAGGCAGGGGGACAATGAGCAGTTCTTC
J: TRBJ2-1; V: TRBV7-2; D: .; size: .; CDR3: CASSLGAVAYNEQFF; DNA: TGTGCCAGCAGCTTAGGAGCGGTAGCGTACAATGAGCAGTTCTTC
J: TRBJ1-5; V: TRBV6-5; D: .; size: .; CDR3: CASSYGTVGNQPQHF; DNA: TGTGCCAGCAGTTACGGAACAGTGGGGAATCAGCCCCAGCATTTT
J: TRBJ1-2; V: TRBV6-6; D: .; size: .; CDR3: CASSVHYGYTF; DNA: TGTGCCAGCAGTGTGCACTATGGCTACACCTTC
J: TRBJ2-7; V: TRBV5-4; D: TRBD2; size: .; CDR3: CASSLEGLAGGSYEQYF; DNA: TGTGCCAGCAGCTTGGAGGGACTAGCGGGAGGCTCCTACGAGCAGTACTTC
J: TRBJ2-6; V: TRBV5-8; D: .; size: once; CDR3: CASSYKREIWSSGANVLTF; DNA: TGTGCCAGCAGCTATAAGCGAGAGATTTGGAGCTCTGGGGCCAACGTCCTGACTTTC
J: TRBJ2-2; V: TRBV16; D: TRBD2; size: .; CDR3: CASSQFMVAGDTGELFF; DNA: TGTGCCAGCAGCCAATTCATGGTAGCGGGAGACACCGGGGAGCTGTTTTTT
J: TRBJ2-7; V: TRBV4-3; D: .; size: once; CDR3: CASSQDISTYEQYF; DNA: TGCGCCAGCAGCCAAGATATAAGTACCTACGAGCAGTACTTC
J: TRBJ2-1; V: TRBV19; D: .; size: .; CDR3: CASNGRVGPKFF; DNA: TGTGCCAGTAACGGTCGTGTAGGGCCCAAGTTCTTC
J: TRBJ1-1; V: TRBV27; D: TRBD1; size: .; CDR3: CASSRTGSTEAFF; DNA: TGTGCCAGCAGCCGGACAGGGAGCACTGAAGCTTTCTTT
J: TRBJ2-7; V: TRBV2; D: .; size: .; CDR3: CASQGQAYEQYF; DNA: TGTGCCAGCCAGGGGCAGGCCTACGAGCAGTACTTC
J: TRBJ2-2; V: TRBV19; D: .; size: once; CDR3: CASSRDTGELFF; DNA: TGTGCCAGTAGTAGGGACACCGGGGAGCTGTTTTTT
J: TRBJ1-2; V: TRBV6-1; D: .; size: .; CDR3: CASSDRGGYGYTF; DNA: TGTGCCAGCAGTGACAGGGGAGGTTATGGCTACACCTTC
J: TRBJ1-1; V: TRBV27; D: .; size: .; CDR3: CASTANGRRMNTEAFF; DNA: TGTGCCAGCACCGCTAATGGACGGAGAATGAACACTGAAGCTTTCTTT
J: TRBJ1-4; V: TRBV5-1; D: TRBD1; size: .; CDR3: CASSLQGASNEKLFF; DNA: TGCGCCAGCAGCTTGCAGGGGGCCTCTAATGAAAAACTGTTTTTT
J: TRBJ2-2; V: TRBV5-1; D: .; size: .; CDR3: CASSFRDTGELFF; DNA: TGCGCCAGCAGCTTTAGGGACACCGGGGAGCTGTTTTTT